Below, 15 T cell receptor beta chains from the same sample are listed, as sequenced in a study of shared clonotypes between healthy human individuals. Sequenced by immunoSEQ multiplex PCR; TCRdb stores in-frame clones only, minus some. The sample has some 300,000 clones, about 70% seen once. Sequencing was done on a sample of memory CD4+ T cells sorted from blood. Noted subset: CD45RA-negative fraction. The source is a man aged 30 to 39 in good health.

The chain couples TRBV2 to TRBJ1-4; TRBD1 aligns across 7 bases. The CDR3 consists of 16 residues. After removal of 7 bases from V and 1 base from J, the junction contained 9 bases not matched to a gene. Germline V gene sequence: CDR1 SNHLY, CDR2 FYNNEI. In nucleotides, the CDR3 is TGTGCCAGCATCACTGACAGGGTTGGAACTAATGAAAAACTGTTTTTT. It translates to CASITDRVGTNEKLFF.

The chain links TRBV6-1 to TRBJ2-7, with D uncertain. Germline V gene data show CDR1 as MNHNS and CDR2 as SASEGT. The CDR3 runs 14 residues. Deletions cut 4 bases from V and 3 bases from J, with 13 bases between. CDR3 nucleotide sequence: TGTGCCAGCAGTGCAACAGACACGCGCTACGAGCAGTACTTC. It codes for CASSATDTRYEQYF.

CDR3 residues: CASSLEGPSGSTDTQYF. CDR3 in DNA: TGTGCCAGCAGCTTAGAGGGACCTAGCGGAAGCACAGATACGCAGTATTTT. V gene TRBV11-2 combines with J gene TRBJ2-3; TRBD2 matches at 7 bases. The germline gives CDR1 SGHAT, CDR2 FQNNGV. This CDR3 is 17 amino acids long. The J segment lost 0 bases and the V segment lost 0 bases, leaving 6 bases of the junction unmatched.

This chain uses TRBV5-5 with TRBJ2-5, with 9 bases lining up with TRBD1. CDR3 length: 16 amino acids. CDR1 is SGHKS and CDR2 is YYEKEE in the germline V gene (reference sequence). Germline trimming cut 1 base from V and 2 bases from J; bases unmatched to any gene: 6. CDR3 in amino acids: CASSLKDRGLQETQYF. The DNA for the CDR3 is TGTGCCAGCAGCTTGAAGGACAGGGGCTTACAAGAGACCCAGTACTTC.

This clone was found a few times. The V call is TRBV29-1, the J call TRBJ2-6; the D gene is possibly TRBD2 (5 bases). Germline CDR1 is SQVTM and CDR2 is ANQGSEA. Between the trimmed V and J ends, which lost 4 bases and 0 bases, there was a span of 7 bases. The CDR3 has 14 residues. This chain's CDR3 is CSVGEFSGANVLTF. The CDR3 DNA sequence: TGCAGCGTTGGGGAGTTCTCTGGGGCCAACGTCCTGACTTTC.

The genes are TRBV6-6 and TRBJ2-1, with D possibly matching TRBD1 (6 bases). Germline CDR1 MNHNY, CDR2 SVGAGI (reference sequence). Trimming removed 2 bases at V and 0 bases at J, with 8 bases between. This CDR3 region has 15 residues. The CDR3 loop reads CASSYPGHSYNEQFF. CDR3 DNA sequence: TGTGCCAGCAGTTACCCGGGACACTCCTACAATGAGCAGTTCTTC.

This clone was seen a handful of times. The CDR3 DNA is TGTGCCAGCAGCGAGGCCACAGGGGCCTACGAGCAGTACTTC. Its translation is CASSEATGAYEQYF. This sequence joins TRBV5-4 and TRBJ2-7; 7 positions match TRBD1. CDR3 size: 14 residues. The trim removed 4 bases at V and 2 bases at J, leaving 6 bases unmatched. Germline CDR1 and CDR2: SGHNT and YYREEE (reference sequence). Full variable domain (missing parts from reference TRBV5-4 and TRBJ2-7): ETGVTQSPTHLIKTRGQQVTLRCSSQSGHNTVSWYQQALGQGPQFIFQYYREEENGRGNFPPRFSGLQFPNYSSELNVNALELDDSALYLCASSEATGAYEQYFGPGTRLTVT.

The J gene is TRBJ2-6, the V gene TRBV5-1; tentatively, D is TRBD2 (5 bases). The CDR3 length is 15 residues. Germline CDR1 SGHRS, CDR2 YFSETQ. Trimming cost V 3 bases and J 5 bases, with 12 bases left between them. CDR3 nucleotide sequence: TGCGCCAGCAGCTCAATAGCGTTGAGGGCCAACGTCCTGACTTTC. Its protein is CASSSIALRANVLTF.

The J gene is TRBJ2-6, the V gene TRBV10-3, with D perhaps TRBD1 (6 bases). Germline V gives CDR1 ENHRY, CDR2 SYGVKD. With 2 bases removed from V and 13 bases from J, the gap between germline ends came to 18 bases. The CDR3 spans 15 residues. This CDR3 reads CAISESQGTGQVLTF. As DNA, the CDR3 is TGTGCCATCAGTGAGAGTCAGGGGACCGGTCAGGTCCTGACTTTC.

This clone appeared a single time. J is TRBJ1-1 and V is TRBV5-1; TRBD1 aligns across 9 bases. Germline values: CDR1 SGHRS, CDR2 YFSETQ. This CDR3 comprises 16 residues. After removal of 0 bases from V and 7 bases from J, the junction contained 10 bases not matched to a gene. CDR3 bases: TGCGCCAGCAGCTTGGCCCCCCTAGGACAGGGGATTGAAGCTTTCTTT. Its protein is CASSLAPLGQGIEAFF.

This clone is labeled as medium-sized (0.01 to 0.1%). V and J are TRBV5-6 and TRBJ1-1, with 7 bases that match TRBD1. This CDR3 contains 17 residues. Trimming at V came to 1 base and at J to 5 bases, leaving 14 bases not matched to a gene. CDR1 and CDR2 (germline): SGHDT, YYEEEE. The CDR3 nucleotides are TGTGCCAGCAGCTTGCTTGCGGGCCGTAGACAGGGTACTGAAGCTTTCTTT. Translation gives CASSLLAGRRQGTEAFF.

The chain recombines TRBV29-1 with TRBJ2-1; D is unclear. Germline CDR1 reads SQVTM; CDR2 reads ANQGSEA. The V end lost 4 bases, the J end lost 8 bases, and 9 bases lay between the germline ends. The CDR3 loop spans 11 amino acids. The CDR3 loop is CSVGEWDEQFF. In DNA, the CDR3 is TGCAGCGTTGGGGAATGGGATGAGCAGTTCTTC.

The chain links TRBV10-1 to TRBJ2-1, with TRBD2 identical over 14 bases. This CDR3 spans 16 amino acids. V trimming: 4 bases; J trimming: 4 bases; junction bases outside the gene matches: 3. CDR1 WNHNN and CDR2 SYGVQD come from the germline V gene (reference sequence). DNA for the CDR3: TGCGCCAGCAGTGTGGGGACTAGCGGGAGTTACAATGAGCAGTTCTTC. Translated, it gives CASSVGTSGSYNEQFF.

CDR3 nucleotides: TGTGCCAGCAGCTCCTCGACAGGGGTTGGGACTGAAGCTTTCTTT. Its translation is CASSSSTGVGTEAFF. V gene TRBV7-2 combines with J gene TRBJ1-1; 8 bases line up with TRBD1. There are 15 residues in the CDR3. Trimming cost V 4 bases and J 5 bases; bases outside gene matches: 9. Germline V CDR1 and CDR2: SGHTA, FQGNSA. The full variable domain, its missing parts supplied by reference TRBV7-2 and TRBJ1-1, is GAGVSQSPSNKVTEKGKDVELRCDPISGHTALYWYRQSLGQGLEFLIYFQGNSAPDKSGLPSDRFSAERTGGSVSTLTIQRTQQEDSAVYLCASSSSTGVGTEAFFGQGTRLTVV.

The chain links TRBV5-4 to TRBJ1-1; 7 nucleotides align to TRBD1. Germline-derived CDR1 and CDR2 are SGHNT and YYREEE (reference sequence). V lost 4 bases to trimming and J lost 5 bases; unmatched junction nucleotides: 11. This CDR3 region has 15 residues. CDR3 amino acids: CASSLNRGANTEAFF. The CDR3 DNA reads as TGTGCCAGCAGCCTCAACAGGGGTGCTAATACTGAAGCTTTCTTT.